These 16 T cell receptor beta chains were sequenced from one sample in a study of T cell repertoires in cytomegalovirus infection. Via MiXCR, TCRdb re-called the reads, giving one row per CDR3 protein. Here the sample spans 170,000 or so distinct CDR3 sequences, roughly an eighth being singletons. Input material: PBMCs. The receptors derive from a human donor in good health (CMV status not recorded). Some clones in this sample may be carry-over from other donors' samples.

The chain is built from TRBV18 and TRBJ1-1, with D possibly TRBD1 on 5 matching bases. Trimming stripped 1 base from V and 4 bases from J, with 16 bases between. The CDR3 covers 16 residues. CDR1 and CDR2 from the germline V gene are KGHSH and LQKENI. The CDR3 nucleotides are TGTGCCAGCTCACCACGGCCAGGGCTAACGGGCACTGAAGCTTTCTTT. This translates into CASSPRPGLTGTEAFF.

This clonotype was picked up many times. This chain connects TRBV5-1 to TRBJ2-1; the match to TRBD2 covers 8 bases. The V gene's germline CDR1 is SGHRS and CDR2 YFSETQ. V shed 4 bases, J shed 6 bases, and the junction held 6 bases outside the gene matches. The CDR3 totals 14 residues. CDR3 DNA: TGCGCCAGCAGCCCCGGACTAGCTAGCAATGAGCAGTTCTTC. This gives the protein CASSPGLASNEQFF.

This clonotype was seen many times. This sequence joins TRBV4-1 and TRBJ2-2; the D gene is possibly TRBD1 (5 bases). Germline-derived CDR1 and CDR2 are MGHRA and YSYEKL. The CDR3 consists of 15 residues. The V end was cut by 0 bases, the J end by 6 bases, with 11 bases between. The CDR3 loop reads CASSQEGRAPGELFF. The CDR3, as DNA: TGCGCCAGCAGCCAAGAGGGCAGGGCCCCCGGGGAGCTGTTTTTT.

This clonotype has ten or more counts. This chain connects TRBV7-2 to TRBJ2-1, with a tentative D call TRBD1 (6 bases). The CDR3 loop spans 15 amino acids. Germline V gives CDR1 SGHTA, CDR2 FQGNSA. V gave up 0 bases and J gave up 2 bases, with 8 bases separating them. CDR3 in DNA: TGTGCCAGCAGCTTAGCCGCAGGGGCCTACAATGAGCAGTTCTTC. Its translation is CASSLAAGAYNEQFF.

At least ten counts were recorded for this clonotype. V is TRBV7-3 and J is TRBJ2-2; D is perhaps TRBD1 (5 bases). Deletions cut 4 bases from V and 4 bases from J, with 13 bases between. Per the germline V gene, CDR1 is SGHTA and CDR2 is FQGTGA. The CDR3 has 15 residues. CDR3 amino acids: CASSSRTTSTGELFF. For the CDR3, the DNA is TGTGCCAGCAGCTCAAGGACAACCAGCACCGGGGAGCTGTTTTTT.

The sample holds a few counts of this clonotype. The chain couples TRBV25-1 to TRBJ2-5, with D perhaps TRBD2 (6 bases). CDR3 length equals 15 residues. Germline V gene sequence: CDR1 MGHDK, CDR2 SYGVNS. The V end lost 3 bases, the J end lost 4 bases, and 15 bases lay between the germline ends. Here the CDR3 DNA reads TGTGCCAGCAGTGACCCGGGACTTACCTCAGAGACCCAGTACTTC. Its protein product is CASSDPGLTSETQYF.

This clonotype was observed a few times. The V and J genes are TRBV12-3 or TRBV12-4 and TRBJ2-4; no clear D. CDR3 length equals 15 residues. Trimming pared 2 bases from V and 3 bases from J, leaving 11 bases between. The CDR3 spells CASSLRQFDKNIQYF. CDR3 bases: TGTGCCAGCAGTTTACGGCAGTTTGACAAAAACATTCAGTACTTC.

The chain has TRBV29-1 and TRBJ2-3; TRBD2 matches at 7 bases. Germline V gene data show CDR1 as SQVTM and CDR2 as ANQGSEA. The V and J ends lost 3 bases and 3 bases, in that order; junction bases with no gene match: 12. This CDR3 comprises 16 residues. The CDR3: CSVEGGTKRITDTQYF. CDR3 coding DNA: TGCAGCGTTGAGGGAGGGACTAAGCGGATTACAGATACGCAGTATTTT.

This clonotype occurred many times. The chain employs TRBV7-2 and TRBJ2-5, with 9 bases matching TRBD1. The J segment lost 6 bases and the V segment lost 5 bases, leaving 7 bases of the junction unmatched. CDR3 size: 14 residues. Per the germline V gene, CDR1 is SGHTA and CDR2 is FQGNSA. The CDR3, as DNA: TGTGCCAGCAGCAACACAGGGGGCGGGAAGACCCAGTACTTC. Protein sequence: CASSNTGGGKTQYF. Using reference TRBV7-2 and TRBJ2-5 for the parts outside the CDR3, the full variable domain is GAGVSQSPSNKVTEKGKDVELRCDPISGHTALYWYRQSLGQGLEFLIYFQGNSAPDKSGLPSDRFSAERTGGSVSTLTIQRTQQEDSAVYLCASSNTGGGKTQYFGPGTRLLVL.

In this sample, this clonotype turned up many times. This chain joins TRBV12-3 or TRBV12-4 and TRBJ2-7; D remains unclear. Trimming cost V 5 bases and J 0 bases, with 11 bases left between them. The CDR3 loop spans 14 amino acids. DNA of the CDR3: TGTGCCAGCAGTCACGACACGAGCTCCTACGAGCAGTACTTC. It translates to CASSHDTSSYEQYF.

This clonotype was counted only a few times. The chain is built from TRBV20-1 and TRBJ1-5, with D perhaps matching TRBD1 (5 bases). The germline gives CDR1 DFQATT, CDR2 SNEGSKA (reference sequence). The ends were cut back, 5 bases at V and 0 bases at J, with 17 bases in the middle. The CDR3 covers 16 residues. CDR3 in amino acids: CSACPFDSNSNQPQHF. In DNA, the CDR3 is TGCAGTGCTTGCCCCTTCGACAGTAATAGCAATCAGCCCCAGCATTTT.

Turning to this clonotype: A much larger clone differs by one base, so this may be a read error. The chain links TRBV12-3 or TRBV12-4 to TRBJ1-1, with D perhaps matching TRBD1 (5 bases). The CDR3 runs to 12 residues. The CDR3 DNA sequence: TGTGCCAGCAGTACGGGGACCCCGGGAGCTCTCTTT. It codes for CASSTGTPGALF.

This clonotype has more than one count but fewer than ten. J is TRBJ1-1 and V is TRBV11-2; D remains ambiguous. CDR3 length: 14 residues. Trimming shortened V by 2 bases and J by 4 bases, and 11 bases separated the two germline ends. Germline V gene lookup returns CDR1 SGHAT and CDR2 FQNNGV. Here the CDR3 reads CASSLWNRGTEAFF. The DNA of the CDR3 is TGTGCCAGCAGCTTATGGAACAGAGGCACTGAAGCTTTCTTT.

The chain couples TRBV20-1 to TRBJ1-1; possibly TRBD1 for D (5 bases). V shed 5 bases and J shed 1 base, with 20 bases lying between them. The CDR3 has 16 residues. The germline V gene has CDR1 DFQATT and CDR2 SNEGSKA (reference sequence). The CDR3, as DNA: TGCAGTGCTGATCCGGGACCTTCGACGGGGAACACTGAAGCTTTCTTT. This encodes CSADPGPSTGNTEAFF.

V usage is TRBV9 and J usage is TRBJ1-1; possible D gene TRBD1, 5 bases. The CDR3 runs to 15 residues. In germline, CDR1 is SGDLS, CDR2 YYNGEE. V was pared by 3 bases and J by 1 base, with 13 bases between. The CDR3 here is CASSERTGPNTEAFF. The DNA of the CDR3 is TGTGCCAGCAGCGAAAGGACGGGACCGAACACTGAAGCTTTCTTT. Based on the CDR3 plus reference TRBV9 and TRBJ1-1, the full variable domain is DSGVTQTPKHLITATGQRVTLRCSPRSGDLSVYWYQQSLDQGLQFLIQYYNGEERAKGNILERFSAQQFPDLHSELNLSSLELGDSALYFCASSERTGPNTEAFFGQGTRLTVV.

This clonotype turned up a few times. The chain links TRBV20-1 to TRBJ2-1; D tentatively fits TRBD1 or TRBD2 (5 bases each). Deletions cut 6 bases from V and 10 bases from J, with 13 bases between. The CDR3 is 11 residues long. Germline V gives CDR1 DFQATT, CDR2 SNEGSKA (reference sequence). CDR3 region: CSALAWGEQFF. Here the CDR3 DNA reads TGCAGTGCCTTAGCGTGGGGGGAGCAGTTCTTC.